These 9 T cell receptor beta chains were sequenced from one sample in a study of cytomegalovirus exposure and HLA in healthy donors. With 60 Vbeta and 13 Jbeta primers, the PCR was carried out. The table came from immunoSEQ multiplex PCR; TCRdb's copy has only in-frame clones and leaves some out. Here the sample spans about 100,000 clones, approximately 82% being singletons. The specimen was PBMCs. The source of these receptors is a man between 40 and 49 years old in good health and CMV-seronegative.

The gene calls are TRBV6-1 and TRBJ1-1; TRBD1 agrees at 11 bases. CDR1 and CDR2 from the germline V gene are MNHNS and SASEGT. The CDR3 covers 14 residues. V trimming: 4 bases; J trimming: 6 bases; junction bases outside the gene matches: 4. The CDR3 nucleotides read TGTGCCAGCAGTGGGGACAGGGGGAGATCTGAAGCTTTCTTT. It yields the protein CASSGDRGRSEAFF.

This clone was recorded once. The chain uses TRBV7-2 and TRBJ2-1, with 9 bases lining up with TRBD2. The CDR3 runs to 14 residues. The V segment lost 5 bases and the J segment 7 bases; nucleotides outside the gene matches: 6. Germline V gene data show CDR1 as SGHTA and CDR2 as FQGNSA. The CDR3 loop reads CASSPSGASNEQFF. The CDR3 DNA follows: TGTGCCAGCAGCCCTAGCGGGGCCAGTAATGAGCAGTTCTTC. Full variable domain (remainder filled in from reference TRBV7-2 and TRBJ2-1): GAGVSQSPSNKVTEKGKDVELRCDPISGHTALYWYRQSLGQGLEFLIYFQGNSAPDKSGLPSDRFSAERTGGSVSTLTIQRTQQEDSAVYLCASSPSGASNEQFFGPGTRLTVL.

The chain links TRBV30 to TRBJ1-2; TRBD1 matches at 10 bases. J gave up 6 bases and V 3 bases, and 4 bases lay outside the gene matches. CDR1 and CDR2 from the germline V gene are GTSNPN and SVGIG (reference sequence). The CDR3 runs to 13 residues. CDR3 sequence: CAWRDRGEDGYTF. CDR3 nucleotides: TGTGCCTGGAGGGACAGGGGGGAAGATGGCTACACCTTC.

This rearrangement joins TRBV7-2 to TRBJ2-2; TRBD2 matches 11 bases. The CDR3 has 18 residues. In germline, CDR1 is SGHTA, CDR2 FQGNSA. The J segment lost 1 base and the V segment lost 5 bases, leaving 9 bases of the junction unmatched. The CDR3 is CASSPPGLAEMNTGELFF. For the CDR3, the DNA is TGTGCCAGCAGCCCACCGGGACTAGCGGAAATGAACACCGGGGAGCTGTTTTTT.

The chain joins TRBV6-5 to TRBJ1-4; the D gene is possibly TRBD1 (5 bases). This CDR3 is built from 14 residues. Trimming left V 10 bases short and J 7 bases short, with 19 bases between. CDR1 is MNHEY and CDR2 is SVGAGI in the germline V gene. The DNA for the CDR3 is TGTGCCACCGATCCACAGGACGGGTCTGAAAAACTGTTTTTT. Translation: CATDPQDGSEKLFF.

J is TRBJ2-7 and V is TRBV7-2; TRBD2 matches at 8 bases. Per the germline V gene, CDR1 is SGHTA and CDR2 is FQGNSA. The V gene end was trimmed by 1 base and the J gene end by 6 bases; junction bases not matched to a gene: 11. This CDR3 spans 16 amino acids. The CDR3 sequence: CASSLVPSTSDFEQYF. CDR3 in DNA: TGTGCCAGCAGCTTAGTTCCGTCGACTAGCGATTTCGAGCAGTACTTC.

This clone was seen a few times. The rearrangement uses TRBV7-2 and TRBJ2-7, with TRBD1 identical over 10 bases. Germline V CDR1 and CDR2: SGHTA, FQGNSA. V lost 1 base and J lost 2; bases outside the gene matches: 5. This CDR3 has 16 amino acids. CDR3 sequence: CASSLGMTGGAYEQYF. CDR3 DNA sequence: TGTGCCAGCAGCTTAGGAATGACAGGGGGCGCCTACGAGCAGTACTTC.

V usage is TRBV7-6 and J usage is TRBJ1-6, with D possibly matching TRBD1 (5 bases). V was trimmed by 4 bases and J by 16 bases, leaving 11 bases between them. CDR1 and CDR2 (germline): SGHVS, FNYEAQ. This CDR3 has 11 amino acids. In nucleotides, the CDR3 is TGTGCCAGCAGCTCTGCGGGGGTTCTCCACTTT. This translates into CASSSAGVLHF.

V usage is TRBV18 and J usage is TRBJ2-5, with 8 bases fitting TRBD1. Germline V CDR1 and CDR2: KGHSH, LQKENI. V was pared by 3 bases and J by 2 bases, with 5 bases of the junction left unmatched. The CDR3 has 15 amino acids. CDR3 nucleotides: TGTGCCAGCTCACCCGTAGACAGGGGTCAAGAGACCCAGTACTTC. Translating it yields CASSPVDRGQETQYF.